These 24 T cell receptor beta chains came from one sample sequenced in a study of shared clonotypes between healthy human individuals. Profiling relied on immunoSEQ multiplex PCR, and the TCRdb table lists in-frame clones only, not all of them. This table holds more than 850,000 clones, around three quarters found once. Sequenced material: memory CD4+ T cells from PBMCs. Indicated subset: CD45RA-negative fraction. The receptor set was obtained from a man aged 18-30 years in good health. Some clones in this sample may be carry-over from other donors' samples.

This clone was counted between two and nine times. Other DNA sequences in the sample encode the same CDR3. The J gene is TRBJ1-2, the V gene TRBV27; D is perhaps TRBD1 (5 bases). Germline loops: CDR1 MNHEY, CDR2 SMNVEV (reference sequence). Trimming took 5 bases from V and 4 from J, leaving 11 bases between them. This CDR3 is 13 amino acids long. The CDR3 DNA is TGTGCCAGCAGTAGCAGGGCGGGCTATGGCTACACCTTC. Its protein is CASSSRAGYGYTF.

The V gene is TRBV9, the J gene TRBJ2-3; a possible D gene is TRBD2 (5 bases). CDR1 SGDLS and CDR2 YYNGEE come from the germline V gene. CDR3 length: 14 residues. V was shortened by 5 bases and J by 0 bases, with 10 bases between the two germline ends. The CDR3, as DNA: TGTGCCAGCAGTAAGCGGCCTAGCACAGATACGCAGTATTTT. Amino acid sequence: CASSKRPSTDTQYF.

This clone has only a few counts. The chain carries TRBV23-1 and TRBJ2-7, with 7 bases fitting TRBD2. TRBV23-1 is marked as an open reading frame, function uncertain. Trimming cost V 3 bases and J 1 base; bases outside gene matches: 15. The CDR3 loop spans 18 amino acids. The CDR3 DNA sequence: TGCGCCAGCAGTCACCTCGGAAACAGTGGAGCGGGGTCCTACGAGCAGTACTTC. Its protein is CASSHLGNSGAGSYEQYF.

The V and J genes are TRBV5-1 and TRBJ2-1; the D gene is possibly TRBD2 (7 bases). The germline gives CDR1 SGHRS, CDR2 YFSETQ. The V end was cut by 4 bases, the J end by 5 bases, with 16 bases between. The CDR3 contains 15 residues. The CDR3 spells CASSLIGGTNNEQFF. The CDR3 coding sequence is TGCGCCAGCAGCCTAATAGGGGGGACTAACAATGAGCAGTTCTTC. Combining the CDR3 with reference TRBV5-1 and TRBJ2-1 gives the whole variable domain KAGVTQTPRYLIKTRGQQVTLSCSPISGHRSVSWYQQTPGQGLQFLFEYFSETQRNKGNFPGRFSGRQFSNSRSEMNVSTLELGDSALYLCASSLIGGTNNEQFFGPGTRLTVL.

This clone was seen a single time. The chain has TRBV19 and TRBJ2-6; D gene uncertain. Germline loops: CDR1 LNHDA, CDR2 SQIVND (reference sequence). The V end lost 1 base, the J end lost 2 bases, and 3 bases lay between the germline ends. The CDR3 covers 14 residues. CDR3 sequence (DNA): TGTGCCAGTAGTATAGTTCCTGGGGCCAACGTCCTGACTTTC. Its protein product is CASSIVPGANVLTF. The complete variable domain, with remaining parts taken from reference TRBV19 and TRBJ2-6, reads DGGITQSPKYLFRKEGQNVTLSCEQNLNHDAMYWYRQDPGQGLRLIYYSQIVNDFQKGDIAEGYSVSREKKESFPLTVTSAQKNPTAFYLCASSIVPGANVLTFGAGSRLTVL.

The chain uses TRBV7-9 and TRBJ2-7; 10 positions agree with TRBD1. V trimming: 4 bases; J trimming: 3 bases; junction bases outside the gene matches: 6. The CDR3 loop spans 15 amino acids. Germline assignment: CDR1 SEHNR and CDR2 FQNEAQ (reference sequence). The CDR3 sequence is CASSSTDRGVYEQYF. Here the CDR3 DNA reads TGTGCCAGCAGCTCCACGGACAGGGGGGTCTACGAGCAGTACTTC.

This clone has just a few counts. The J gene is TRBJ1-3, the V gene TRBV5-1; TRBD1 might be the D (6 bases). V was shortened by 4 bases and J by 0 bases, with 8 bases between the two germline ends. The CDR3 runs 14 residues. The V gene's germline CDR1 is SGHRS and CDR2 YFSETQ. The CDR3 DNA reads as TGCGCCAGCAGCATACAGGGCTCTGGAAACACCATATATTTT. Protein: CASSIQGSGNTIYF.

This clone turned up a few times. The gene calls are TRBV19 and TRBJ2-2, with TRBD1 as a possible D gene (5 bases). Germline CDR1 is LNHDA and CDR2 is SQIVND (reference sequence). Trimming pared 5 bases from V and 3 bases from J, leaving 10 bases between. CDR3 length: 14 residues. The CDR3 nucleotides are TGTGCCAGTAGTCTACGACAGCACACCGGGGAGCTGTTTTTT. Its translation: CASSLRQHTGELFF.

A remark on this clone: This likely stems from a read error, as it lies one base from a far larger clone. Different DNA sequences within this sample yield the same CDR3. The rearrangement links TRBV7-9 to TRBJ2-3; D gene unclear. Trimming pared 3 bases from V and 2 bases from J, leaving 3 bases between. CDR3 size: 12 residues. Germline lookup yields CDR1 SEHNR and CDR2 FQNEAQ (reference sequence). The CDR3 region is CASSLDTDTQYF. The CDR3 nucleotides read TGTGCCAGCAGCTTGGACACAGATACGCAGTATTTT.

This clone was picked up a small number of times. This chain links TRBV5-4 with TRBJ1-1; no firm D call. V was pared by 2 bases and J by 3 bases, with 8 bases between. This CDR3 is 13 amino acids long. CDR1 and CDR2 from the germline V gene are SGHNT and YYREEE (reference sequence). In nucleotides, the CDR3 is TGTGCCAGCAGCTTCCTGGGAGACACTGAAGCTTTCTTT. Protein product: CASSFLGDTEAFF.

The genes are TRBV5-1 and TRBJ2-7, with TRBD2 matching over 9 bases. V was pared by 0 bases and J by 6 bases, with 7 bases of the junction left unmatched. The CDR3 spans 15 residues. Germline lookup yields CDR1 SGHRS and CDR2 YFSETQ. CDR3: CASSLEIAGAGEQYF. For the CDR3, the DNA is TGCGCCAGCAGCTTGGAGATAGCGGGGGCAGGCGAGCAGTACTTC.

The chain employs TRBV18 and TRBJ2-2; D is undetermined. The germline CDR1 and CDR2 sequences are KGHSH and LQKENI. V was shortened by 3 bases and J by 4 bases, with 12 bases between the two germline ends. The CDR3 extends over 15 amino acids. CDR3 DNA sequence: TGTGCCAGCTCACCGTTGTCCGGAGCCACCGGGGAGCTGTTTTTT. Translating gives CASSPLSGATGELFF.

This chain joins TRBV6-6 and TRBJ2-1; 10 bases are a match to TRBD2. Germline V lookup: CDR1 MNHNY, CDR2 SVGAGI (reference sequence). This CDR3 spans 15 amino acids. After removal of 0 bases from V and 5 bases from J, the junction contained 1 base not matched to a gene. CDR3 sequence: CASSYSGTSDNEQFF. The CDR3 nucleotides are TGTGCCAGCAGTTACTCGGGGACTAGCGACAATGAGCAGTTCTTC.

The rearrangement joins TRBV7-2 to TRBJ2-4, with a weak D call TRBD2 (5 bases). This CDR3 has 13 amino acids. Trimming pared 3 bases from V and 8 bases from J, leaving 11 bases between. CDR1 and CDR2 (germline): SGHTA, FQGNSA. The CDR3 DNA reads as TGTGCCAGCAGCTTCGGGATGGGGTACATTCAGTACTTC. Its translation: CASSFGMGYIQYF.

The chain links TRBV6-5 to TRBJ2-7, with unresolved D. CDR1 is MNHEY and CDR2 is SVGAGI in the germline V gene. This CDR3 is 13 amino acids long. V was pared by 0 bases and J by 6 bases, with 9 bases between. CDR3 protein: CASSYSFRGEQYF. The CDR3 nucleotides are TGTGCCAGCAGTTACTCGTTCCGTGGCGAGCAGTACTTC.

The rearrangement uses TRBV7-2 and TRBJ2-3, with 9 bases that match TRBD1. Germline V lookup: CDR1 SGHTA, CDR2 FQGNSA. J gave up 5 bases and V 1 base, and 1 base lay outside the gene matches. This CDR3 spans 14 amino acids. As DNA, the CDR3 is TGTGCCAGCAGCTTAGGACAGGGGGTAGATACGCAGTATTTT. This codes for CASSLGQGVDTQYF. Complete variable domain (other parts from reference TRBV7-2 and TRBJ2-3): GAGVSQSPSNKVTEKGKDVELRCDPISGHTALYWYRQSLGQGLEFLIYFQGNSAPDKSGLPSDRFSAERTGGSVSTLTIQRTQQEDSAVYLCASSLGQGVDTQYFGPGTRLTVL.

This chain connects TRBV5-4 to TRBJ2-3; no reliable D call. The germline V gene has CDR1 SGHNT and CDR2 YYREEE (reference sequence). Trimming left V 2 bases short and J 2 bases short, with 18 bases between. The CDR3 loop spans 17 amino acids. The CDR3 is CASSFLTSVSLTDTQYF. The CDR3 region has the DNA TGTGCCAGCAGCTTTCTGACTTCCGTCTCCCTCACAGATACGCAGTATTTT.

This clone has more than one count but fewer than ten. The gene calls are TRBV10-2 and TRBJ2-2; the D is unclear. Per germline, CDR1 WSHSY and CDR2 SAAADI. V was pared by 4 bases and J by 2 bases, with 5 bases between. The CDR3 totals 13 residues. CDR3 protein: CASSVTNTGELFF. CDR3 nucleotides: TGCGCCAGCAGTGTAACAAACACCGGGGAGCTGTTTTTT.

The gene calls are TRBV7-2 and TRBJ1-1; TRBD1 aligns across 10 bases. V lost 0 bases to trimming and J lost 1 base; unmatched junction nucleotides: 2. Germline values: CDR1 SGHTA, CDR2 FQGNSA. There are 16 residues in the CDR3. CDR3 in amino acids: CASSLARDRGNTEAFF. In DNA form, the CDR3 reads TGTGCCAGCAGCTTAGCAAGGGACAGGGGGAACACTGAAGCTTTCTTT.

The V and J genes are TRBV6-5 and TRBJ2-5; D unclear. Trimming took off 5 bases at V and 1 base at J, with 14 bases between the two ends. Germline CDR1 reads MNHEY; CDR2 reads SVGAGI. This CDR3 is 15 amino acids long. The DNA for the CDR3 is TGTGCCAGCAGTAATCGAGCATGGGCCCAAGAGACCCAGTACTTC. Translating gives CASSNRAWAQETQYF.

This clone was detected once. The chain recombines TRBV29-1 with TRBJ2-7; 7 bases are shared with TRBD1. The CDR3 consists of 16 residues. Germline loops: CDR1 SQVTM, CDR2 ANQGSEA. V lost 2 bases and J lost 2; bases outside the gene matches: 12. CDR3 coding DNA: TGCAGCGTTGAATCGTGGACAGGTCAGGCCACCTACGAGCAGTACTTC. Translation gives CSVESWTGQATYEQYF.

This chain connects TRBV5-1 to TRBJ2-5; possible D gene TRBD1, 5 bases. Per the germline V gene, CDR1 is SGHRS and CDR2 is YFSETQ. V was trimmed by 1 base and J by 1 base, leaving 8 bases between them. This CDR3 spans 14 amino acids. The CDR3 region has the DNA TGCGCCAGCAGCTTGTTCCAGGGCCAAGAGACCCAGTACTTC. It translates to CASSLFQGQETQYF.

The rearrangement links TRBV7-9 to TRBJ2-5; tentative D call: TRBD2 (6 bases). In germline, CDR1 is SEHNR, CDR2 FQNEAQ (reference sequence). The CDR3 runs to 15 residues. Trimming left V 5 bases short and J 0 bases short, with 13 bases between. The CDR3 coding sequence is TGTGCCAGCAGCGTCCGGGACTGGTACCAAGAGACCCAGTACTTC. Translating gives CASSVRDWYQETQYF.

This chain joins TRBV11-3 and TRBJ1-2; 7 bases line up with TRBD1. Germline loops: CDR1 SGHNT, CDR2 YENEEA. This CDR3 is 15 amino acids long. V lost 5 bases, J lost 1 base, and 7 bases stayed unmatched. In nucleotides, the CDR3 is TGTGCCAGCAGCCCTGGGAGGGGGCTTAACTATGGCTACACCTTC. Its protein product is CASSPGRGLNYGYTF.